This T cell receptor (beta chain) emerged from a study of cytomegalovirus exposure and HLA in healthy donors. Study context: Among the approximately 400 genotyped donors, around 85% were placed in the Caucasian-associated ancestry cluster.

PCR used 60 Vbeta primers and 13 Jbeta primers. Libraries were prepared by immunoSEQ multiplex PCR; TCRdb keeps only in-frame clonotypes and omits some of them. Here the sample spans 120,000 or so clones, about a sixth being singletons. The source is a female donor in good health and CMV-seropositive. Sequencing used PBMCs.

CDR3: CASSFSNGPYEQYF. The CDR3 DNA follows: TGCGCCAGCAGCTTTAGTAACGGTCCCTACGAGCAGTACTTC. V and J are TRBV5-1 and TRBJ2-7, with D unclear. From germline, CDR1 is SGHRS and CDR2 YFSETQ. The CDR3 contains 14 residues. Trimming cost V 2 bases and J 2 bases, with 11 bases left between them.